This T cell receptor beta chain was documented in a study of blood T cell repertoires in COVID-19 (dated by TCRdb to about 2020). About the investigation overall: Collaborator samples came from the United States, Italy and Spain and covered acute and convalescent phases of COVID-19. HLA class I and class II types, where available, came from metadata supplied by the sample provider rather than from assay-based typing. The material from the prospective study consisted of cDNA or gDNA derived from T cells, B-cell-depleted T cells, or PBMCs. Samples were obtained from the ongoing ImmuneRACE study (first 160 participants) and from about 1,300 subjects provided by 6 global collaborators. Nearly every sample came with metadata listing a de-identified subject ID, COVID-19 status, age in years and sex. The dataset comprised deeply sampled blood TCRbeta repertoires from subjects exposed to, actively infected with, or recovered from COVID-19. The repertoires were released in a freely available public database meant as a resource for research on the immune response to SARS-CoV-2. The research as a whole found: The quantity of clinical and demographic metadata differed by source and by participant and was supplied without curation.

Collaborating institutions collected whole blood in K2EDTA tubes following their own protocols. Collaborator samples were shipped for TCRbeta analysis as frozen whole blood, isolated PBMCs, or DNA extracted from either sample type. As for this clone: Its antigen is not yet known. Base-call qualities are not available, and no considerably larger clone is one nucleotide away.

TCRbeta CDR3 regions were amplified from genomic DNA using the immunoSEQ Assay, a bias-controlled multiplex PCR. From the authors' description of their analysis: Within the assay, amplification of reference gene primers was used to estimate how many nucleated cells each sample contained. Sequence reads were collapsed and filtered to measure the absolute abundance of every unique TCRbeta CDR3 rearrangement. For each sample, productive Simpson clonality was calculated by taking the square root of Simpson's diversity index across productive rearrangements. Here the immuneACCESS table is served through TCRdb, limited to in-frame sequences with V and J called. Missing clones are a known gap in these copies; in checked studies unresolved V genes cover under half, and the rest lacks a known reason. That table supplies the V and J calls and clone size; D and trimming were determined from the DNA. This sample comprises over 45,000 clones, roughly 89% of them detected only once. The biggest ten clones account for roughly 8.1% of the sample.

The germline V gene (reference sequence) supplies CDR1 LNHNV and CDR2 YYDKDF. The CDR3 holds 14 amino acids from the cysteine to the phenylalanine. The CDR3 DNA has 42 bases and is translated from base 1. Trimming leaves V shorter by 5 bases and J shorter by 4 bases, with the junction holding 4 bases beyond the gene matches. The origin of this receptor is a human donor in a cohort sampled during active COVID-19. The sequence is built from TRBV15 and TRBJ2-2; the central 7 bases match TRBD1. Specimen: peripheral blood. The DNA is as follows: TGTGCCACCAGCCTCTACAGGGGCACCGGGGAGCTGTTTTTT. Its protein is CATSLYRGTGELFF.